Each of the 28 T cell receptor beta chains below was sequenced from the same sample in a study of T cell repertoires in cytomegalovirus infection (dated by TCRdb to the late 2010s). Sequencing was performed on an Illumina HiSeq 1500. TCRdb trimmed the raw reads at Q25, called clones with MiXCR and kept productive beta chains. Every distinct CDR3 protein forms one entry, paired with its most common genes and DNA. Counted in this sample were about 360,000 distinct CDR3 sequences; less than 20% of them appeared once. The ten top clones hold 7.5% to 9.5% of the sample. Sequencing input: PBMCs. These receptors were taken from a human donor in good health (CMV status not recorded). Some clones in this sample may be carry-over from other donors' samples.

The chain combines TRBV3-1 with TRBJ2-1; D is unclear. The CDR3 length is 14 residues. Germline V gene sequence: CDR1 LGHDT, CDR2 YNNKEL (reference sequence). V lost 0 bases and J 4 bases, leaving 7 bases between the germline ends. In DNA form, the CDR3 reads TGTGCCAGCAGCCAAGATCCGAAGTACAATGAGCAGTTCTTC. This encodes CASSQDPKYNEQFF.

This clonotype was seen a few times. The chain couples TRBV27 to TRBJ2-3; D may be TRBD2 (6 bases). This CDR3 is built from 14 residues. From germline, CDR1 is MNHEY and CDR2 SMNVEV (reference sequence). With 2 bases removed from V and 3 bases from J, the gap between germline ends came to 9 bases. The CDR3 region is CASSLPGVTDTQYF. CDR3 bases: TGTGCCAGCAGTTTACCGGGGGTGACAGATACGCAGTATTTT.

Ten or more counts support this clonotype. V and J are TRBV27 and TRBJ1-1, with a possible D match to TRBD1 (5 bases). Trimming removed 5 bases from V and 4 bases from J, with 14 bases in between. The CDR3 consists of 14 residues. Germline CDR1 and CDR2: MNHEY and SMNVEV (reference sequence). CDR3 loop: CASSPLAGRTEAFF. The CDR3 DNA reads TGTGCCAGCAGTCCCTTGGCAGGGCGCACTGAAGCTTTCTTT.

The rearrangement links TRBV5-6 to TRBJ2-3; TRBD2 aligns across 10 bases. After removal of 4 bases from V and 10 bases from J, the junction contained 3 bases not matched to a gene. The CDR3 is 12 residues long. Germline V gives CDR1 SGHDT, CDR2 YYEEEE. CDR3 in amino acids: CASSPGTSAQYF. CDR3 bases: TGTGCCAGCAGCCCGGGGACTAGCGCGCAGTATTTT.

This clonotype was observed a handful of times. The chain uses TRBV20-1 and TRBJ2-3, with TRBD2 matching 14 bases. Trimming at V came to 5 bases and at J to 4 bases, leaving 17 bases not matched to a gene. The germline V gene has CDR1 DFQATT and CDR2 SNEGSKA (reference sequence). This CDR3 is 19 amino acids long. The DNA of the CDR3 is TGCAGTGCTGAATCCGGGACTAGCGGGAGCCTTAAAGACGCAGATACGCAGTATTTT. Translation: CSAESGTSGSLKDADTQYF.

Of note for this clonotype: The CDR3 carries no conserved terminal phenylalanine or tryptophan, so it likely arises from a read error. The chain is built from TRBV6-1 and TRBJ2-7, with D perhaps matching TRBD1 or TRBD2 (6 bases each). Trimming took 2 bases from V and 3 from J, leaving 17 bases between them. The CDR3 length is 16 residues. Germline assignment: CDR1 MNHNS and CDR2 SASEGT. CDR3 sequence (DNA): TGTGCCAGCAGTGAAAAAGGGGGGCCTTCAGGCTACGAGCAGTACTAC. Translated: CASSEKGGPSGYEQYY.

This sequence joins TRBV7-2 and TRBJ1-4; D is perhaps TRBD1 (6 bases). CDR3 length: 14 residues. V was shortened by 5 bases and J by 7 bases, with 14 bases between the two germline ends. From germline, CDR1 is SGHTA and CDR2 FQGNSA. CDR3 nucleotide sequence: TGTGCCAGCAGCCTGGGGGGGCGGGTTGAAAAACTGTTTTTT. Protein product: CASSLGGRVEKLFF.

This clonotype has more than one count but fewer than ten. V gene TRBV14 combines with J gene TRBJ2-1; D call uncertain. The CDR3 spans 14 residues. Germline lookup yields CDR1 SGHDN and CDR2 FVKESK. V was shortened by 1 base and J by 3 bases, with 7 bases between the two germline ends. CDR3 amino acids: CASSQAGYYNEQFF. DNA of the CDR3: TGTGCCAGCAGCCAAGCGGGTTACTACAATGAGCAGTTCTTC.

Notes on this clonotype: A much larger clone differs by one base, so this may be a read error. V gene TRBV4-3 combines with J gene TRBJ1-2; D is perhaps TRBD1 (6 bases). CDR3 size: 14 residues. Germline CDR1 is LGHNA and CDR2 is YSLEER. CDR3 sequence (DNA): TGCACCAGCAGCCAGGCTCAGGGGTTGCATGGCTACACCTTC. It is translated as CTSSQAQGLHGYTF.

The rearrangement links TRBV2 to TRBJ2-7; TRBD1 might be the D (6 bases). CDR3 length: 13 amino acids. Germline CDR1 SNHLY, CDR2 FYNNEI. V lost 11 bases, J lost 2 bases, and 16 bases lay in between. The CDR3 reads CAGLDSLTYEQYF. Here the CDR3 DNA reads TGTGCCGGATTGGACAGCCTCACCTACGAGCAGTACTTC.

The V call is TRBV7-9, the J call TRBJ2-5, with D maybe TRBD2 (6 bases). Per germline, CDR1 SEHNR and CDR2 FQNEAQ (reference sequence). This CDR3 spans 14 amino acids. The V gene lost 5 bases and the J gene lost 5 bases, with 15 bases spanning the gap. CDR3 bases: TGTGCCAGCAGCCCCCCCGAGCTAGCGGAGACCCAGTACTTC. It yields the protein CASSPPELAETQYF.

The sample holds many counts of this clonotype. This rearrangement joins TRBV7-2 to TRBJ1-2; 7 nucleotides match TRBD1. The CDR3 contains 17 residues. V gave up 2 bases and J gave up 0 bases; unmatched junction bases: 9. Germline V gene sequence: CDR1 SGHTA, CDR2 FQGNSA. CDR3 nucleotides: TGTGCCAGCAGCTTACAGGGGGGGATGGGACCTAACTATGGCTACACCTTC. Protein product: CASSLQGGMGPNYGYTF.

This clonotype was observed a handful of times. This sequence joins TRBV11-2 and TRBJ2-3; D possibly matches TRBD1 or TRBD2 (5 bases each). Trimming pared 5 bases from V and 4 bases from J, leaving 13 bases between. The germline V gene encodes CDR1 SGHAT and CDR2 FQNNGV. The CDR3 is made up of 14 amino acids. The CDR3 here is CASSPGTSSDTQYF. CDR3 nucleotide sequence: TGTGCCAGCAGCCCCGGGACCTCATCAGATACGCAGTATTTT.

The chain links TRBV3-1 to TRBJ2-7; D possibly uses TRBD1 or TRBD2 (5 bases each). The V gene lost 4 bases and the J gene lost 4 bases, with 14 bases spanning the gap. The CDR3 sequence is 14 residues long. CDR1 is LGHDT and CDR2 is YNNKEL in the germline V gene (reference sequence). This CDR3 reads CASSLGPARYEQYF. CDR3 DNA: TGTGCCAGCAGCCTGGGACCAGCGAGATACGAGCAGTACTTC.

This clonotype was counted at least ten times. J is TRBJ1-1 and V is TRBV29-1; D uncertain. CDR3 size: 14 residues. V lost 4 bases, J lost 6 bases, and 18 bases lay in between. Germline V gene lookup returns CDR1 SQVTM and CDR2 ANQGSEA. DNA for the CDR3: TGCAGCGTTGGAAGGTTGGGTCCCCGTGCTGAAGCTTTCTTT. Translated: CSVGRLGPRAEAFF. Based on the CDR3 plus reference TRBV29-1 and TRBJ1-1, the full variable domain is SAVISQKPSRDICQRGTSLTIQCQVDSQVTMMFWYRQQPGQSLTLIATANQGSEATYESGFVIDKFPISRPNLTFSTLTVSNMSPEDSSIYLCSVGRLGPRAEAFFGQGTRLTVV.

In its sample, this clonotype was seen a few times. The chain links TRBV20-1 to TRBJ2-2; D possibly corresponds to TRBD2 (6 bases). With 3 bases removed from V and 8 bases from J, the gap between germline ends came to 16 bases. Looked up from germline, CDR1 is DFQATT and CDR2 is SNEGSKA (reference sequence). This CDR3 is built from 14 residues. In nucleotides, the CDR3 is TGCAGTGCTAGGGGAGCGGGTGCGTCGGGGGAGCTGTTTTTT. This encodes CSARGAGASGELFF.

The gene calls are TRBV28 and TRBJ1-2; D perhaps matches TRBD1 (5 bases). The V gene's germline CDR1 is MDHEN and CDR2 SYDVKM. The length of the CDR3 is 15 residues. V lost 5 bases and J 8 bases, leaving 21 bases between the germline ends. CDR3: CASSGILGGTMGYTF. CDR3 DNA sequence: TGTGCCAGCAGTGGGATACTAGGAGGGACGATGGGCTACACCTTC.

The J gene is TRBJ1-3, the V gene TRBV11-2, with D possibly TRBD1 on 6 matching bases. CDR3 size: 14 residues. Trimming left V 5 bases short and J 4 bases short, with 12 bases between. Germline lookup yields CDR1 SGHAT and CDR2 FQNNGV. The CDR3 DNA reads TGTGCCAGCAGCAGATCCGACAGGGGAAACACCATATATTTT. Its protein is CASSRSDRGNTIYF. Looking up the rest from reference TRBV11-2 and TRBJ1-3 gives the full variable domain: EAGVAQSPRYKIIEKRQSVAFWCNPISGHATLYWYQQILGQGPKLLIQFQNNGVVDDSQLPKDRFSAERLKGVDSTLKIQPAKLEDSAVYLCASSRSDRGNTIYFGEGSWLTVV.

The chain uses TRBV10-3 and TRBJ2-4; D possibly corresponds to TRBD2 (6 bases). This CDR3 contains 17 residues. Per the germline V gene, CDR1 is ENHRY and CDR2 is SYGVKD. V gave up 5 bases and J gave up 1 base, with 18 bases separating them. In DNA form, the CDR3 reads TGTGCCATCAGTCCCTGGGACGGGGGTGACGCCAAAAACATTCAGTACTTC. Translated, it gives CAISPWDGGDAKNIQYF.

Only a few counts were recorded for this clonotype. The chain combines TRBV29-1 with TRBJ2-5; weak D call: TRBD1 (6 bases). V lost 4 bases and J lost 2, with 8 bases in between. The CDR3 has 12 amino acids. The V gene's germline CDR1 is SQVTM and CDR2 ANQGSEA. The CDR3 DNA sequence: TGCAGCGTTGCTCAGGGGCAAGAGACCCAGTACTTC. Residues: CSVAQGQETQYF.

This clonotype showed up many times. The V call is TRBV7-2, the J call TRBJ2-1; 14 bases are shared with TRBD2. The CDR3 runs to 17 residues. The ends lost 5 bases at V and 0 bases at J; junction bases unmatched: 3. Germline V gives CDR1 SGHTA, CDR2 FQGNSA. In DNA, the CDR3 is TGTGCCAGCAGCCGGACTAGCGGGGGGCCCTCCTACAATGAGCAGTTCTTC. Amino acid sequence: CASSRTSGGPSYNEQFF.

The rearrangement links TRBV6-5 to TRBJ2-7; D tentatively fits TRBD1 or TRBD2 (5 bases each). Germline lookup yields CDR1 MNHEY and CDR2 SVGAGI. The ends were cut back, 2 bases at V and 0 bases at J, with 14 bases in the middle. This CDR3 region has 16 residues. The CDR3: CASSYRYGGSSYEQYF. The CDR3 nucleotides read TGTGCCAGCAGTTACCGGTATGGGGGAAGCTCCTACGAGCAGTACTTC.

This clonotype appeared many times. The chain uses TRBV10-3 and TRBJ1-6, with D perhaps TRBD1 (6 bases). This CDR3 region has 16 residues. V gave up 2 bases and J gave up 5 bases, with 13 bases separating them. CDR1 and CDR2 (germline): ENHRY, SYGVKD. The DNA of the CDR3 is TGTGCCATCAGTGAGATCAGGGGTCGGCATAATTCACCCCTCCACTTT. Its protein is CAISEIRGRHNSPLHF.

The sample holds many counts of this clonotype. This chain joins TRBV7-2 and TRBJ2-1, with a possible D match to TRBD2 (6 bases). CDR3 size: 14 residues. Germline V gene sequence: CDR1 SGHTA, CDR2 FQGNSA. V was trimmed by 6 bases and J by 3 bases, leaving 12 bases between them. CDR3 DNA: TGTGCCAGCAGACCCGGGACTTTCTACAATGAGCAGTTCTTC. It yields the protein CASRPGTFYNEQFF.

The rearrangement uses TRBV5-1 and TRBJ1-1; a possible D gene is TRBD1 (5 bases). CDR3 size: 13 residues. Trimming pared 5 bases from V and 4 bases from J, leaving 12 bases between. Germline V lookup: CDR1 SGHRS, CDR2 YFSETQ. The CDR3, as DNA: TGCGCCAGCAGTCTAGACAGTAGCACTGAAGCTTTCTTT. Its translation: CASSLDSSTEAFF.

Many counts were recorded for this clonotype. The rearrangement uses TRBV12-3 or TRBV12-4 and TRBJ2-6; 9 bases are a match to TRBD1. The ends lost 5 bases at V and 3 bases at J; junction bases unmatched: 2. The CDR3 contains 15 residues. CDR3 loop: CASSHRGLGANVLTF. CDR3 in DNA: TGTGCCAGCAGTCACAGGGGGCTTGGGGCCAACGTCCTGACTTTC.

This rearrangement joins TRBV7-8 to TRBJ2-7; D may be TRBD1 (7 bases). Germline V CDR1 and CDR2: SGHVS, FQNEAQ. The V gene lost 7 bases and the J gene lost 4 bases, with 23 bases spanning the gap. The CDR3 consists of 16 residues. CDR3 sequence reads: CASKPRGAVILYEQYF. The CDR3 DNA reads TGTGCCAGCAAGCCCAGGGGGGCCGTGATTCTGTACGAGCAGTACTTC.

V usage is TRBV28 and J usage is TRBJ2-1, with 14 bases lining up with TRBD2. Germline CDR1 reads MDHEN; CDR2 reads SYDVKM. V shed 5 bases and J 8 bases; nucleotides not matched to a gene: 11. The CDR3 is 17 amino acids. CDR3 coding DNA: TGTGCCAGCAGTCTCGTACCCGGGACTAGCGGGGGCGATGAGCAGTTCTTC. Its protein is CASSLVPGTSGGDEQFF.